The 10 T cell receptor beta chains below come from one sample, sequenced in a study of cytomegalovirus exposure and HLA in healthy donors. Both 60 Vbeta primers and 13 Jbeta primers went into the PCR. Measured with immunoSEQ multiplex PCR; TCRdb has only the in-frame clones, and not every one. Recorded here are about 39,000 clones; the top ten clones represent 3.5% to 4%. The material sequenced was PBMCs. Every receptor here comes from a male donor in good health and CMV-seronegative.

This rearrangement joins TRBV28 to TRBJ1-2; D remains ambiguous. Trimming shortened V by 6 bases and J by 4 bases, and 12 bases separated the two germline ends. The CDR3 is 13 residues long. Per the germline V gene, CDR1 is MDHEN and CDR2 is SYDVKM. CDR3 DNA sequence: TGTGCCAGCAGATCTGGAGGGATCTATGGCTACACCTTC. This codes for CASRSGGIYGYTF.

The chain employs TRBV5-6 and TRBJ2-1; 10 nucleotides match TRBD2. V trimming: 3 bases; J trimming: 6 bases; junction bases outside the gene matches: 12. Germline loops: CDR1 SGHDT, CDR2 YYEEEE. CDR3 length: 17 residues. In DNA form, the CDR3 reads TGTGCCAGCAGCTATAGCGGGGGGCCTTCCGGAGGCAATGAGCAGTTCTTC. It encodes CASSYSGGPSGGNEQFF.

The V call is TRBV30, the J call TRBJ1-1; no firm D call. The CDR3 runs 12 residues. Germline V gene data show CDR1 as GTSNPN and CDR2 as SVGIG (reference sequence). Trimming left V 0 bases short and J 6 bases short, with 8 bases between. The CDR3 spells CAWSVPGSEAFF. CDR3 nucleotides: TGTGCCTGGAGTGTACCGGGGTCTGAAGCTTTCTTT.

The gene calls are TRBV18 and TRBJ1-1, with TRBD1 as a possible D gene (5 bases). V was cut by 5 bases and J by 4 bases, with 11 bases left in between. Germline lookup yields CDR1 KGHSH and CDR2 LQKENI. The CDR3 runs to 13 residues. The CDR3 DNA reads TGTGCCAGCTCAACCTTAGACAGCACTGAAGCTTTCTTT. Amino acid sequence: CASSTLDSTEAFF.

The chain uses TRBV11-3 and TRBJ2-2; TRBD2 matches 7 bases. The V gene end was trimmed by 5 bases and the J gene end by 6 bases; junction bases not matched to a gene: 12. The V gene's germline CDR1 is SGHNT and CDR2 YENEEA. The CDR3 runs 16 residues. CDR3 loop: CASSLQGRGLSGELFF. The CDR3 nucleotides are TGTGCCAGCAGCCTCCAAGGGAGGGGTCTCTCCGGGGAGCTGTTTTTT.

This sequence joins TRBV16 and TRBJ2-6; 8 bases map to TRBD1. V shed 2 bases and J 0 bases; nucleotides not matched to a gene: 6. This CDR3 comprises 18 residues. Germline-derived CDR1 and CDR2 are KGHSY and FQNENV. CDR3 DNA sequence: TGTGCCAGCAGCCAAGAGACAGGGGAAGGCTCTGGGGCCAACGTCCTGACTTTC. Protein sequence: CASSQETGEGSGANVLTF.

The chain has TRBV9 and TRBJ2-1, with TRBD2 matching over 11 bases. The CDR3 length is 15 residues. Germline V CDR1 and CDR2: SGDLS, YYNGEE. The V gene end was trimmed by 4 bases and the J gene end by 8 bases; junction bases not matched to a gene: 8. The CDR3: CASSIGASGGYEQFF. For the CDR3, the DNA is TGTGCCAGCAGCATAGGTGCTAGCGGGGGGTATGAGCAGTTCTTC.

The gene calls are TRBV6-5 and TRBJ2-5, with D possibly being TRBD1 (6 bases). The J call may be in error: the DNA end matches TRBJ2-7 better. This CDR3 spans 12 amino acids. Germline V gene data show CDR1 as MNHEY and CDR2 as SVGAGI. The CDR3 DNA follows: TGTGCCAGCAGCGTGACAGGCTACGAGCAGTACTTC. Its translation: CASSVTGYEQYF.

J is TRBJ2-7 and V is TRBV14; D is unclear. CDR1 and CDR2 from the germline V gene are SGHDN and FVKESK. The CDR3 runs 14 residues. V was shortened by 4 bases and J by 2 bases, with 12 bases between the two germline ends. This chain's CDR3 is CASSPLGLAYEQYF. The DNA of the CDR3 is TGTGCCAGCAGCCCCCTTGGGCTTGCCTACGAGCAGTACTTC.

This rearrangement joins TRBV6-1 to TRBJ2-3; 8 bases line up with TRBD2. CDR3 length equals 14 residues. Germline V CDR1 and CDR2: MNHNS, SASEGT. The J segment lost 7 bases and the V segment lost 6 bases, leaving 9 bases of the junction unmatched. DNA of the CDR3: TGTGCCAGCAGAACTAGCGGAACGTTTTATACGCAGTATTTT. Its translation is CASRTSGTFYTQYF.